The clone carrying this TCR beta chain has just a few counts. Its antigen is not known. This entry is derived from a study of CD8 T cells in ankylosing spondylitis. The CDR3 totals 16 residues. Looked up from germline, CDR1 is DFQATT and CDR2 is SNEGSKA (reference sequence). V lost 6 bases, J lost 2 bases, and 19 bases lay in between. General study results and limits: What seemed typical of ankylosing spondylitis blood was a TCR beta motif built from about 8 highly homologous variants. Disease-linked clones reportedly showed significant enrichment in matched ankylosing spondylitis synovial fluid. Reactive arthritis synovial fluid and blood previously showed some of these motif variants. CD8+ disease-linked clones were present at relatively low frequencies in blood.

Quantitative 5'-RACE was performed with molecular barcodes, and it yielded the TCR beta libraries. A single record per CDR3 protein comes from TCRdb applying MiXCR to the 5' RACE reads. This table has about 540,000 distinct CDR3 sequences, about 13% appearing once. The source of this sequence is a male donor with ankylosing spondylitis. Input material: blood, either unsorted or a sorted T cell fraction (not recorded which). V and J are TRBV20-1 and TRBJ2-2; weak D call: TRBD2 (7 bases). CDR3 in amino acids: CSADKGGGRNTGELFF. The CDR3 DNA reads as TGCAGTGCGGATAAAGGGGGAGGGAGAAACACCGGGGAGCTGTTTTTT.